This T cell receptor (beta chain) was obtained from a study of T cells after yellow fever vaccination. CDR3 length: 14 residues. Germline CDR1 and CDR2: SEHNR and FQNEAQ (reference sequence). V shed 5 bases and J shed 3 bases, with 11 bases lying between them. TCRdb re-called the 5' RACE reads through MiXCR, storing one row per CDR3 protein. The data show 400,000 or so distinct CDR3 sequences, with over 5% seen just once and over 14% held by the top ten. The sample holds many counts of this clonotype. The TCR originated in a man younger than 45 who received the YFV17D yellow fever vaccine. Source: PBMCs, taken 5 days after the yellow fever booster vaccination. The V call is TRBV7-9, the J call TRBJ1-5; no firm D call. The CDR3 reads CASSPDGPNQPQHF. The CDR3 coding sequence is TGTGCCAGCAGCCCCGACGGTCCCAATCAGCCCCAGCATTTT.